This record concerns one T cell receptor beta chain sequence. In the study's own analysis: Amplification of reference gene primers provided the estimated nucleated cell counts. The repertoire was sequenced with immunoSEQ multiplex PCR; TCRdb's copy has only in-frame clones and lacks some. V, J and clone size are taken as reported in that table, and D and trimming were inferred from the DNA itself. The sample yields more than 85,000 clones, about 79% seen once. This sample is part of a study of blood T cell repertoires in COVID-19. The TCR originated in a woman aged 45-65 years with acute or convalescent COVID-19. The specimen sequenced was peripheral blood.

The CDR3 DNA reads TGCGCCAGCAGCCAAGCTGCAGGAAATTTGAATTCACCCCTCCACTTT. Translated, it gives CASSQAAGNLNSPLHF. The genes are TRBV4-1 and TRBJ1-6, with D hard to call. V was cut by 1 base and J by 7 bases, with 14 bases left in between. There are 16 residues in the CDR3. Germline CDR1 reads MGHRA; CDR2 reads YSYEKL.